This T cell receptor beta chain was identified during a study of T cell responses to AZD1222 COVID-19 vaccine. Broader study findings: Nearly half of spike-specific TCRs reportedly target variant regions that are unmutated in the B.1.351 and B.1.1.7 variants.

With regard to this clone: Its cognate antigen is unknown.

Sequencing was performed with immunoSEQ multiplex PCR; in TCRdb, only in-frame clones are kept and a portion is missing. Of 150,000 to 200,000 clones detected, 88% appear once; the ten largest clones hold more than 5%. Specimen: peripheral blood, collected on day 0 of AZD1222 vaccination. The clonotype originates from an adult in good health.

The chain's CDR3 is CASSQYRRTSGRSYNEQFF. DNA for the CDR3: TGTGCCAGCAGCCAGTACCGCAGGACTAGCGGGAGGAGCTACAATGAGCAGTTCTTC. V usage is TRBV13 and J usage is TRBJ2-1; 14 nucleotides match TRBD2. V lost 5 bases and J lost 3; bases outside the gene matches: 12. Looked up from germline, CDR1 is PRHDT and CDR2 is FYEKMQ (reference sequence). The length of the CDR3 is 19 residues.